The clone carrying this T cell receptor (beta chain) has only a few counts. The antigen is not known. This record comes from a study of cytomegalovirus exposure and HLA in healthy donors. Regarding the study as a whole: On later analysis, the bulk of CMV-associated TCR beta chains appeared to be HLA-restricted.

This PCR relied on a set of 60 Vbeta primers and 13 Jbeta primers. Assay: immunoSEQ multiplex PCR; the TCRdb copy retains only in-frame clones and omits some. The table has under 200,000 clones, about three quarters seen once. Sequenced sample: PBMCs. This receptor was identified in a man aged 35 to 55 in good health and CMV-seronegative.

The CDR3 DNA is TGCAGCGTTGAACCTAGTGACTCCTACAATGAGCAGTTCTTC. Residues: CSVEPSDSYNEQFF. The gene calls are TRBV29-1 and TRBJ2-1, with D uncertain. The germline CDR1 and CDR2 sequences are SQVTM and ANQGSEA. The V gene lost 2 bases and the J gene lost 0 bases, with 8 bases spanning the gap. The CDR3 consists of 14 residues.